A selection of T cell receptor beta chains follows, all from one sample in a study of OX40 agonist ivuxolimab in advanced cancers. Clones were read by immunoSEQ multiplex PCR, and TCRdb kept only the in-frame ones, dropping some. Of about 42,000 clones in the sample, around four fifths were seen once. The sample here was CD4+ or CD8+ T cells sorted from blood, taken in a trial of the OX40 agonist ivuxolimab. These receptor sequences come from an adult with an advanced solid tumor such as melanoma, head and neck, liver or kidney cancer. The CDR3 runs from the conserved cysteine through the conserved F or W. The D gene is left open where the match is weak. Clone size is not always given. Where it is, it says once, few, many or a class for expanded clones.

d_call: TRBD1; j_call: TRBJ1-2; cdr3_length: 15; clone_size: -; v_call: TRBV5-1; cdr3_aa: CASSLGGRGNYGYTF; cdr3_nt: TGCGCCAGCAGCTTGGGTGGCAGGGGGAACTATGGCTACACCTTC
d_call: -; j_call: TRBJ1-2; cdr3_length: 10; clone_size: few; v_call: TRBV20-1; cdr3_aa: CSAADYRTFF; cdr3_nt: TGCAGTGCCGCCGATTACCGGACCTTCTTC
d_call: -; j_call: TRBJ1-1; cdr3_length: 14; clone_size: -; v_call: TRBV7-2; cdr3_aa: CASSLENEGTEAFF; cdr3_nt: TGTGCCAGCAGCTTAGAAAATGAAGGGACTGAAGCTTTCTTT
d_call: -; j_call: TRBJ2-3; cdr3_length: 17; clone_size: -; v_call: TRBV19; cdr3_aa: CASSIRGSGSSTDTQYF; cdr3_nt: TGTGCCAGTAGTATACGGGGTAGCGGATCTAGCACAGATACGCAGTATTTT
d_call: -; j_call: TRBJ2-1; cdr3_length: 15; clone_size: medium-sized; v_call: TRBV19; cdr3_aa: CASSKKRISYNEQFF; cdr3_nt: TGTGCCAGTAGTAAAAAGCGGATTTCCTACAATGAGCAGTTCTTC
d_call: TRBD1; j_call: TRBJ1-5; cdr3_length: 14; clone_size: -; v_call: TRBV2; cdr3_aa: CASSDDRGGQPQHF; cdr3_nt: TGTGCCAGCAGTGACGACAGGGGGGGTCAGCCCCAGCATTTT
d_call: -; j_call: TRBJ1-2; cdr3_length: 14; clone_size: -; v_call: TRBV6-1; cdr3_aa: CASSEGVGAYGYTF; cdr3_nt: TGTGCCAGCAGTGAAGGGGTAGGGGCTTATGGCTACACCTTC
d_call: -; j_call: TRBJ1-2; cdr3_length: 13; clone_size: -; v_call: TRBV6-5; cdr3_aa: CASSYSGAEGYTF; cdr3_nt: TGTGCCAGCAGTTACTCAGGGGCGGAGGGCTACACCTTC
d_call: -; j_call: TRBJ1-2; cdr3_length: 13; clone_size: -; v_call: TRBV30; cdr3_aa: CAWSGGSGFGYTF; cdr3_nt: TGTGCCTGGAGTGGGGGCTCCGGATTTGGCTACACCTTC
d_call: -; j_call: TRBJ1-4; cdr3_length: 15; clone_size: once; v_call: TRBV6-5; cdr3_aa: CASSTSGATNEKLFF; cdr3_nt: -
d_call: -; j_call: TRBJ2-3; cdr3_length: 18; clone_size: -; v_call: TRBV29-1; cdr3_aa: CSVAHGGNSVTSTDTQYF; cdr3_nt: TGCAGCGTTGCGCATGGTGGGAATAGCGTAACTAGCACAGATACGCAGTATTTT
d_call: -; j_call: TRBJ2-6; cdr3_length: 15; clone_size: -; v_call: TRBV7-2; cdr3_aa: CASSLGVGGANVLTF; cdr3_nt: TGTGCCAGCAGCCTGGGCGTTGGTGGGGCCAACGTCCTGACTTTC
d_call: TRBD1; j_call: TRBJ1-2; cdr3_length: 14; clone_size: -; v_call: TRBV15; cdr3_aa: CATSGSGGSYGYTF; cdr3_nt: TGTGCCACCAGCGGCTCAGGGGGAAGTTATGGCTACACCTTC
d_call: -; j_call: TRBJ1-1; cdr3_length: 13; clone_size: -; v_call: TRBV19; cdr3_aa: CASSILRGTEAFF; cdr3_nt: TGTGCCAGTAGTATTCTCAGGGGAACTGAAGCTTTCTTT
d_call: -; j_call: TRBJ2-1; cdr3_length: 12; clone_size: -; v_call: TRBV2; cdr3_aa: CASRPRGDEQFF; cdr3_nt: TGTGCCAGCCGTCCCCGGGGCGATGAGCAGTTCTTC
d_call: -; j_call: TRBJ2-7; cdr3_length: 14; clone_size: -; v_call: TRBV7-2; cdr3_aa: CASSWDGSSYEQYF; cdr3_nt: TGTGCCAGCAGCTGGGATGGGAGCTCCTACGAGCAGTACTTC
d_call: -; j_call: TRBJ2-3; cdr3_length: 12; clone_size: -; v_call: TRBV5-8; cdr3_aa: CASSLQGDTQYF; cdr3_nt: TGTGCCAGCAGCTTACAGGGAGATACGCAGTATTTT
d_call: -; j_call: TRBJ2-7; cdr3_length: 19; clone_size: -; v_call: TRBV18; cdr3_aa: CASSPPPWGQGYWDGEQYF; cdr3_nt: TGTGCCAGCTCACCACCGCCCTGGGGGCAGGGCTATTGGGATGGCGAGCAGTACTTC
d_call: TRBD2; j_call: TRBJ2-7; cdr3_length: 13; clone_size: -; v_call: TRBV7-9; cdr3_aa: CASSFGGGNEQYF; cdr3_nt: TGTGCCAGCAGTTTTGGGGGAGGGAACGAGCAGTACTTC
d_call: -; j_call: TRBJ1-6; cdr3_length: 12; clone_size: medium-sized; v_call: TRBV7-9; cdr3_aa: CASSLPGSPLHF; cdr3_nt: TGTGCCAGCAGCCTCCCTGGGTCACCCCTCCACTTT
d_call: -; j_call: TRBJ1-5; cdr3_length: 11; clone_size: -; v_call: TRBV6-5; cdr3_aa: CASSSNQPQHF; cdr3_nt: TGTGCCAGCAGTAGCAATCAGCCCCAGCATTTT
d_call: TRBD2; j_call: TRBJ2-3; cdr3_length: 15; clone_size: -; v_call: TRBV11-2; cdr3_aa: CASRGLAGGTDTQYF; cdr3_nt: TGTGCCAGCAGGGGACTAGCGGGAGGAACAGATACGCAGTATTTT
d_call: -; j_call: TRBJ2-6; cdr3_length: 17; clone_size: -; v_call: TRBV5-4; cdr3_aa: CASSFGGRSSGANVLTF; cdr3_nt: TGTGCCAGCAGCTTTGGGGGGCGCAGCTCTGGGGCCAACGTCCTGACTTTC
d_call: -; j_call: TRBJ1-1; cdr3_length: 13; clone_size: -; v_call: TRBV7-2; cdr3_aa: CASSLQLNTEAFF; cdr3_nt: TGTGCCAGCAGCTTACAATTGAACACTGAAGCTTTCTTT
d_call: -; j_call: TRBJ1-3; cdr3_length: 13; clone_size: -; v_call: TRBV2; cdr3_aa: CASARTNGNTIYF; cdr3_nt: TGTGCCAGCGCTCGGACCAACGGAAACACCATATATTTT
d_call: -; j_call: TRBJ1-1; cdr3_length: 14; clone_size: -; v_call: TRBV6-5; cdr3_aa: CASSYGLRGTEAFF; cdr3_nt: TGTGCCAGCAGTTACGGCCTAAGGGGCACTGAAGCTTTCTTT
d_call: -; j_call: TRBJ2-6; cdr3_length: 14; clone_size: -; v_call: TRBV6-1; cdr3_aa: CASSDGAGANVLTF; cdr3_nt: TGTGCCAGCAGTGATGGGGCTGGGGCCAACGTCCTGACTTTC
d_call: -; j_call: TRBJ1-2; cdr3_length: 15; clone_size: -; v_call: TRBV2; cdr3_aa: CASSGVDRPNYGYTF; cdr3_nt: TGTGCCAGCAGTGGGGTGGACCGCCCCAACTATGGCTACACCTTC
d_call: TRBD1; j_call: TRBJ2-5; cdr3_length: 15; clone_size: -; v_call: TRBV7-8; cdr3_aa: CASSSTRQGLETQYF; cdr3_nt: TGTGCCAGCAGCTCAACCCGACAGGGGTTAGAGACCCAGTACTTC
d_call: -; j_call: TRBJ2-3; cdr3_length: 14; clone_size: -; v_call: TRBV7-8; cdr3_aa: CASSLGDRTDTQYF; cdr3_nt: TGTGCCAGCAGCTTAGGGGACCGCACAGATACGCAGTATTTT
d_call: TRBD1; j_call: TRBJ2-6; cdr3_length: 16; clone_size: -; v_call: TRBV4-1; cdr3_aa: CASKPGQGTGANVLTF; cdr3_nt: TGCGCCAGCAAGCCGGGACAGGGGACTGGGGCCAACGTCCTGACTTTC
d_call: -; j_call: TRBJ2-3; cdr3_length: 15; clone_size: -; v_call: TRBV5-1; cdr3_aa: CASSLGQEGTDTQYF; cdr3_nt: TGCGCCAGCAGCTTGGGACAGGAAGGCACAGATACGCAGTATTTT
d_call: -; j_call: TRBJ2-6; cdr3_length: 18; clone_size: -; v_call: TRBV7-6; cdr3_aa: CASSLRAGDLYGANVLTF; cdr3_nt: TGTGCCAGCAGCTTAAGGGCAGGGGACCTCTACGGGGCCAACGTCCTGACTTTC
d_call: -; j_call: TRBJ2-3; cdr3_length: 15; clone_size: -; v_call: TRBV7-3; cdr3_aa: CASGVVGRPEDTQYF; cdr3_nt: TGTGCCAGCGGGGTGGTGGGCCGGCCGGAAGATACGCAGTATTTT
d_call: -; j_call: TRBJ2-2; cdr3_length: 14; clone_size: -; v_call: TRBV5-5; cdr3_aa: CASSLLLNTGELFF; cdr3_nt: TGTGCCAGCAGCCTGCTACTGAACACCGGGGAGCTGTTTTTT
d_call: -; j_call: TRBJ2-3; cdr3_length: 17; clone_size: -; v_call: TRBV11-2; cdr3_aa: CASSSLFGGESTDTQYF; cdr3_nt: TGTGCCAGCAGCTCCCTCTTTGGGGGAGAAAGCACAGATACGCAGTATTTT
d_call: TRBD1; j_call: TRBJ1-1; cdr3_length: 14; clone_size: -; v_call: TRBV5-5; cdr3_aa: CASSRGGQNTEAFF; cdr3_nt: TGTGCCAGCAGCCGAGGGGGCCAGAACACTGAAGCTTTCTTT
d_call: -; j_call: TRBJ1-2; cdr3_length: 14; clone_size: -; v_call: TRBV5-1; cdr3_aa: CASSPGRPNYGYTF; cdr3_nt: TGCGCCAGCAGCCCCGGACGGCCTAACTATGGCTACACCTTC
d_call: TRBD1; j_call: TRBJ2-3; cdr3_length: 16; clone_size: few; v_call: TRBV6-6; cdr3_aa: CASSTLDREGTDTQYF; cdr3_nt: TGTGCCAGCAGTACCTTGGACAGGGAGGGCACAGATACGCAGTATTTT
d_call: TRBD2; j_call: TRBJ2-3; cdr3_length: 14; clone_size: -; v_call: TRBV5-4; cdr3_aa: CASSLPSGGDTQYF; cdr3_nt: TGTGCCAGCAGCTTGCCTAGCGGTGGAGATACGCAGTATTTT
d_call: TRBD1; j_call: TRBJ2-6; cdr3_length: 16; clone_size: once; v_call: TRBV5-5; cdr3_aa: CASSRTGGSGANVLTF; cdr3_nt: TGTGCCAGCAGCAGAACAGGGGGCAGTGGGGCCAACGTCCTGACTTTC
d_call: -; j_call: TRBJ2-3; cdr3_length: 23; clone_size: -; v_call: TRBV7-5; cdr3_aa: CVRSPPRSLTSGRAWGGTDTQYF; cdr3_nt: TGTGTCAGAAGCCCGCCTAGAAGCCTGACTAGCGGGAGGGCCTGGGGAGGTACAGATACGCAGTATTTT
d_call: TRBD2; j_call: TRBJ2-3; cdr3_length: 15; clone_size: -; v_call: TRBV4-2; cdr3_aa: CASSQKRDYTDTQYF; cdr3_nt: TGTGCCAGCAGCCAAAAGCGGGACTACACAGATACGCAGTATTTT
d_call: -; j_call: TRBJ2-3; cdr3_length: 17; clone_size: once; v_call: TRBV9; cdr3_aa: CASSVASQSSSTDTQYF; cdr3_nt: TGTGCCAGCAGCGTAGCGAGTCAGTCTTCTAGCACAGATACGCAGTATTTT
d_call: TRBD2; j_call: TRBJ2-1; cdr3_length: 13; clone_size: -; v_call: TRBV29-1; cdr3_aa: CSVEYREGYEQFF; cdr3_nt: TGCAGCGTTGAATACCGGGAGGGCTATGAGCAGTTCTTC
d_call: -; j_call: TRBJ1-3; cdr3_length: 15; clone_size: -; v_call: TRBV2; cdr3_aa: CASTEGGGRGNTIYF; cdr3_nt: TGTGCCAGCACCGAGGGCGGGGGACGTGGAAACACCATATATTTT
d_call: -; j_call: TRBJ2-7; cdr3_length: 17; clone_size: -; v_call: TRBV4-3; cdr3_aa: CASSQGGAGRYPTGQYF; cdr3_nt: TGCGCCAGCAGCCAAGGCGGCGCAGGGCGATATCCTACGGGGCAGTACTTC
d_call: -; j_call: TRBJ1-2; cdr3_length: 16; clone_size: -; v_call: TRBV9; cdr3_aa: CASSVFGTLSSYGYTF; cdr3_nt: TGTGCCAGCAGCGTCTTCGGTACCCTCTCCTCCTATGGCTACACCTTC
d_call: -; j_call: TRBJ2-5; cdr3_length: 13; clone_size: -; v_call: TRBV9; cdr3_aa: CASSVAGSETQYF; cdr3_nt: TGTGCCAGCAGCGTAGCTGGGTCAGAGACCCAGTACTTC
d_call: -; j_call: TRBJ2-1; cdr3_length: 14; clone_size: -; v_call: TRBV5-1; cdr3_aa: CASSAGNSYNEQFF; cdr3_nt: TGCGCCAGCAGTGCGGGCAATTCCTACAATGAGCAGTTCTTC
d_call: -; j_call: TRBJ1-1; cdr3_length: 14; clone_size: -; v_call: TRBV2; cdr3_aa: CASSDKRSGGEAFF; cdr3_nt: TGTGCCAGCAGTGATAAGCGCAGCGGGGGCGAAGCTTTCTTT
d_call: -; j_call: TRBJ2-1; cdr3_length: 15; clone_size: -; v_call: TRBV27; cdr3_aa: CASSFRLSFYNEQFF; cdr3_nt: TGTGCCAGCAGTTTTCGTCTAAGCTTCTACAATGAGCAGTTCTTC
d_call: TRBD2; j_call: TRBJ2-5; cdr3_length: 15; clone_size: -; v_call: TRBV5-5; cdr3_aa: CASSYSGTRQETQYF; cdr3_nt: TGTGCCAGCAGCTACTCCGGGACTAGACAAGAGACCCAGTACTTC
d_call: -; j_call: TRBJ2-2; cdr3_length: 17; clone_size: -; v_call: TRBV18; cdr3_aa: CASSPSVRFGDTGELFF; cdr3_nt: -
d_call: -; j_call: TRBJ1-1; cdr3_length: 19; clone_size: -; v_call: TRBV28; cdr3_aa: CASRPTAGPGTRANTEAFF; cdr3_nt: TGTGCCAGCAGACCAACTGCCGGTCCCGGGACCCGGGCGAACACTGAAGCTTTCTTT
d_call: -; j_call: TRBJ2-3; cdr3_length: 14; clone_size: -; v_call: TRBV5-4; cdr3_aa: CASSFVGSTDTQYF; cdr3_nt: TGTGCCAGCAGCTTTGTAGGGAGCACAGATACGCAGTATTTT
d_call: -; j_call: TRBJ1-3; cdr3_length: 14; clone_size: -; v_call: TRBV5-4; cdr3_aa: CASSLTPEGNTIYF; cdr3_nt: TGTGCCAGCAGCTTGACCCCGGAAGGAAACACCATATATTTT
d_call: -; j_call: TRBJ2-2; cdr3_length: 16; clone_size: -; v_call: TRBV5-1; cdr3_aa: CASSLEPGPDTGELFF; cdr3_nt: TGCGCCAGCAGCTTGGAGCCGGGACCGGACACCGGGGAGCTGTTTTTT
d_call: TRBD1; j_call: TRBJ1-3; cdr3_length: 15; clone_size: -; v_call: TRBV5-4; cdr3_aa: CASSHRGVGGNTIYF; cdr3_nt: TGTGCCAGCAGTCACAGGGGAGTGGGAGGAAACACCATATATTTT